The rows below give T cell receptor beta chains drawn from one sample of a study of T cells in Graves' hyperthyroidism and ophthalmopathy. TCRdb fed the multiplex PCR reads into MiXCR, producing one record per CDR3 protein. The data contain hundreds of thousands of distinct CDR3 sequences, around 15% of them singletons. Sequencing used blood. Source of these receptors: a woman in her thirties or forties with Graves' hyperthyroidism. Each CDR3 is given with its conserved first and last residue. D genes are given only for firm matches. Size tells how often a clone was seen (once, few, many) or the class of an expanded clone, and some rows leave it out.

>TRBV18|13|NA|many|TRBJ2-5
CASSPRDQETQYF
TGTGCCAGCTCACCCCGGGACCAAGAGACCCAGTACTTC
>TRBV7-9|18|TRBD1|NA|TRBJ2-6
CASSFTGTGSTGANVLTF
TGTGCCAGCAGCTTCACCGGGACAGGGAGTACTGGGGCCAACGTCCTGACTTTC
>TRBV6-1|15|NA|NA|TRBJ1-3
CASRTGFFSGNTIYF
TGTGCCAGCAGGACGGGATTCTTCTCTGGAAACACCATATATTTT
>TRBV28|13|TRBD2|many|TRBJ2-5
CASRPTSATTQYF
TGTGCCAGCAGGCCGACTAGCGCTACGACCCAGTACTTC
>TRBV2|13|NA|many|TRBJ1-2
CASSEAPGRGYTF
TGTGCCAGCAGTGAAGCGCCGGGGCGAGGCTACACCTTC
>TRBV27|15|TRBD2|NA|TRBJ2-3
CASRTGLAVEDTQYF
TGTGCCAGCAGGACGGGACTAGCGGTGGAAGATACGCAGTATTTT
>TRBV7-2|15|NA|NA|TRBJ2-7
CASSFRRGDSYEQYF
TGTGCCAGCAGCTTTAGGAGGGGTGATTCCTACGAGCAGTACTTC
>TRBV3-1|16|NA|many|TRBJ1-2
CASSQLGTGILYGYTF
TGTGCCAGCAGCCAACTAGGAACAGGGATTCTCTATGGCTACACCTTC
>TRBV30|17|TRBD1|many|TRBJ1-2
CAWSVLTGRRINYGYTF
TGTGCCTGGAGTGTACTGACAGGGAGAAGGATTAACTATGGCTACACCTTC
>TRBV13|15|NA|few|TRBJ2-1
CASSLVRASYNEQFF
TGTGCCAGCAGCCTAGTTCGGGCCAGCTACAATGAGCAGTTCTTC
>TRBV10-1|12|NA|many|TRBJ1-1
CASSVGGQKAFF
TGCGCCAGCAGTGTCGGGGGCCAGAAAGCTTTCTTT
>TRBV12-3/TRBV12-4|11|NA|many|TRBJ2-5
CASRTRETQYF
TGTGCCAGCAGGACCCGGGAGACCCAGTACTTC
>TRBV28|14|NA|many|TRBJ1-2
CASSLTGAKGDYTF
TGTGCCAGCAGTTTGACGGGGGCGAAAGGCGACTACACCTTC
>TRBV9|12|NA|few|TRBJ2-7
CASSVGPGEQYF
TGTGCCAGCAGCGTAGGGCCGGGCGAGCAGTACTTC
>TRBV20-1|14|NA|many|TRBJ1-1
CSAQTRAARFEAFF
TGCAGTGCCCAGACTCGGGCAGCAAGGTTCGAAGCTTTCTTT
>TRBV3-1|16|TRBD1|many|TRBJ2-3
CASSPGGTGPGDTQYF
TGTGCCAGCAGCCCCGGCGGGACAGGGCCCGGGGATACGCAGTATTTT
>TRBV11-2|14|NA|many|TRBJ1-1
CASSLVGVSTEAFF
TGTGCCAGCAGCTTAGTAGGGGTGTCCACTGAAGCTTTCTTT
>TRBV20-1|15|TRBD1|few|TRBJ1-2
CSARVDRGPNYGYTF
TGCAGTGCTAGAGTTGACAGGGGCCCTAACTATGGCTACACCTTC
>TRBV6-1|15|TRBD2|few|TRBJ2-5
CASTSGVWGGETQYF
TGTGCCAGCACATCGGGGGTCTGGGGGGGAGAGACCCAGTACTTC
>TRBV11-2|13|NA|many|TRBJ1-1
CASSLYLNTEAFF
TGTGCCAGCAGCTTATACCTGAACACTGAAGCTTTCTTT
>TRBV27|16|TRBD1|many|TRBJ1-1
CASIAGTGKVSTEAFF
TGTGCCAGCATCGCCGGGACAGGGAAGGTTAGCACTGAAGCTTTCTTT
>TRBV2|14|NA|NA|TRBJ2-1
CASSVVHPEGEQFF
TGTGCCAGCAGTGTGGTACATCCGGAAGGTGAGCAGTTCTTC
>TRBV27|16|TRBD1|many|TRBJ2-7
CASSLSRTGGRDEQYF
TGTGCCAGCAGTTTATCTCGGACAGGGGGCAGGGACGAGCAGTACTTC
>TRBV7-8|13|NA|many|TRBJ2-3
CASRVRETDTQYF
TGTGCCAGCCGGGTTAGAGAGACAGATACGCAGTATTTT
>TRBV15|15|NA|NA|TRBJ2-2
CATSTLDGGRGELFF
TGTGCCACCAGCACCCTCGACGGAGGGAGGGGGGAGCTGTTTTTT
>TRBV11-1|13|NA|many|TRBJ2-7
CASSHRSPYEQYF
TGTGCCAGCAGCCACCGGTCTCCCTACGAGCAGTACTTC
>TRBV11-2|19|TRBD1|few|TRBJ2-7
CASSPRTGDRRGSSYEQYF
TGTGCCAGCAGCCCCCGGACAGGGGATCGAAGGGGGAGCTCCTACGAGCAGTACTTC
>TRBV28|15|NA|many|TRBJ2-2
CASSPDAGNTGELFF
TGTGCCAGCTCTCCTGACGCAGGGAACACCGGGGAGCTGTTTTTT
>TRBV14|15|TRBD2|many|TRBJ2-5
CASSQSLAGAETQYF
TGTGCCAGCAGCCAGTCACTAGCGGGAGCAGAGACCCAGTACTTC
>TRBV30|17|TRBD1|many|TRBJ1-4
CAWSRGRGQLMISQLFF
TGTGCCTGGAGTAGAGGCAGGGGGCAACTAATGATATCACAACTGTTTTTT
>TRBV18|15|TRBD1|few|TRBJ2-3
CASSPWDRGGDTQYF
TGTGCCAGCTCACCATGGGACAGAGGTGGGGATACGCAGTATTTT
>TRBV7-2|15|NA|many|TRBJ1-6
CASRPTGTENSPLHF
TGTGCCAGCAGGCCCACCGGGACGGAGAATTCACCCCTCCACTTT
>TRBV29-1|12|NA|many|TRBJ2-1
CSVVTLGFGMFF
TGCAGCGTTGTCACCCTAGGGTTTGGGATGTTCTTC
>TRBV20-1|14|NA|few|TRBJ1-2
CSATTTGGGYGYTF
TGCAGTGCCACGACAACTGGGGGGGGCTATGGCTACACCTTC
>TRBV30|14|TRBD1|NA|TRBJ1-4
CAWDRDRVQVKLFF
TGTGCCTGGGACCGGGACAGGGTCCAAGTAAAACTGTTTTTT
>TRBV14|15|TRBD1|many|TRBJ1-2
CASSQAGTANYGYTF
TGTGCCAGCAGCCAAGCCGGGACAGCTAACTATGGCTACACCTTC
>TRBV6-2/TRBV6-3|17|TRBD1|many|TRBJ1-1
CASSSTGQGDLNTEAFF
TGTGCCAGCTCTTCTACGGGACAGGGGGACCTGAACACTGAAGCTTTCTTT
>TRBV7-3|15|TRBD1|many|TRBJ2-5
CASSDWGQPEETQYF
TGTGCCAGCAGCGACTGGGGACAGCCAGAAGAGACCCAGTACTTC
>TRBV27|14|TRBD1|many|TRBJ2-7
CASSSGQDYYEQYF
TGTGCCAGCAGTTCCGGACAGGATTACTACGAGCAGTACTTC
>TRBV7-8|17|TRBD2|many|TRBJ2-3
CASSLVSSGPGADTQYF
TGTGCCAGCAGCTTAGTGTCTAGCGGGCCTGGCGCAGATACGCAGTATTTT